One sample yielded the 15 T cell receptor beta chains listed below, sequenced in a study of human T cells and chemical hapten exposure. TCRdb re-called the RACE reads through MiXCR, storing one row per CDR3 protein. The sample lists approximately 50,000 distinct CDR3 sequences, approximately 11% occurring once. Time point defined: pre-sensitization, week 0. Stated treatment: therapeutic diphenylcyclopropenone sensitization with weekly scalp DPC. The specimen comprised whole blood, sampled in connection with sensitization to the hapten diphenylcyclopropenone (DPC). The receptors originated from a woman between 40 and 55 years old with alopecia areata. Some clones in this sample may be carry-over from other donors' samples.

DNA of the CDR3: TGCAGCGTTGAAGGCCAGGGGGCGCGCGAGCAGTACTTC. Its translation is CSVEGQGAREQYF. V gene TRBV29-1 combines with J gene TRBJ2-7; 8 bases match TRBD1. With V trimmed by 1 base and J by 6 bases, 5 bases remained unmatched. The CDR3 covers 13 residues. Per the germline V gene, CDR1 is SQVTM and CDR2 is ANQGSEA.

Ten or more counts support this clonotype. This chain connects TRBV20-1 to TRBJ2-7, with 10 bases identical to TRBD1. The CDR3 length is 15 residues. Germline-derived CDR1 and CDR2 are DFQATT and SNEGSKA (reference sequence). The V and J ends lost 2 bases and 5 bases, in that order; junction bases with no gene match: 9. CDR3 amino acids: CSARYPDRGGDEQYF. In DNA form, the CDR3 reads TGCAGTGCTAGATATCCGGACAGGGGGGGCGACGAGCAGTACTTC.

This clonotype was found a few times. The gene calls are TRBV6-6 and TRBJ2-5; D might be TRBD2 (5 bases). CDR1 is MNHNY, CDR2 SVGAGI, per germline (reference sequence). The CDR3 consists of 14 residues. Trimming took off 10 bases at V and 4 bases at J, with 19 bases between the two ends. The CDR3 sequence is CATQGASAGETQYF. The DNA for the CDR3 is TGTGCCACCCAAGGAGCTTCGGCGGGAGAGACCCAGTACTTC.

The V gene is TRBV10-3, the J gene TRBJ2-7; D is unclear. The CDR3 contains 14 residues. Germline lookup yields CDR1 ENHRY and CDR2 SYGVKD. The ends were cut back, 10 bases at V and 0 bases at J, with 16 bases in the middle. The CDR3 DNA follows: TGTGCCACCACTTATGGTCCAGACTCCTACGAGCAGTACTTC. This gives the protein CATTYGPDSYEQYF.

This clonotype appeared a few times. CDR3 region: CASNHLRTANYGYTF. For the CDR3, the DNA is TGTGCCAGCAATCACTTGCGGACAGCCAATTATGGCTACACCTTC. The rearrangement links TRBV6-1 to TRBJ1-2, with D maybe TRBD1 (6 bases). The ends were cut back, 7 bases at V and 5 bases at J, with 20 bases in the middle. Per the germline V gene, CDR1 is MNHNS and CDR2 is SASEGT. The CDR3 runs to 15 residues.

In its sample, this clonotype was seen many times. The CDR3, as DNA: TGTGCCACTACGGATCCGGCAACAGATACGCAGTATTTT. It encodes CATTDPATDTQYF. V is TRBV19 and J is TRBJ2-3; no definite D call. Trimming took off 10 bases at V and 3 bases at J, with 14 bases between the two ends. The CDR3 is 13 residues long. CDR1 is LNHDA and CDR2 is SQIVND in the germline V gene (reference sequence).

With respect to this clonotype: Mismatch with germline at one junction end may stem from a read error. The rearrangement uses TRBV11-2 and TRBJ2-2, with D perhaps matching TRBD2 (5 bases). CDR1 is SGHAT and CDR2 is FQNNGV in the germline V gene. The CDR3 runs to 15 residues. The CDR3: CGSSGGSQATGELFF. CDR3 DNA: TGTGGCAGCAGCGGCGGGTCGCAGGCCACCGGGGAGCTGTTTTTT.

This clonotype has just a few counts. The chain combines TRBV18 with TRBJ1-4; the D gene is possibly TRBD1 (5 bases). CDR3 length: 13 amino acids. From germline, CDR1 is KGHSH and CDR2 LQKENI. The V end was cut by 6 bases, the J end by 13 bases, with 18 bases between. The CDR3, as DNA: TGTGCCAGCTCCCCAAAGCCAGGGTCGGGACTGTTTTTT. It yields the protein CASSPKPGSGLFF. Full variable domain (missing parts from reference TRBV18 and TRBJ1-4): NAGVMQNPRHLVRRRGQEARLRCSPMKGHSHVYWYRQLPEEGLKFMVYLQKENIIDESGMPKERFSAEFPKEGPSILRIQQVVRGDSAAYFCASSPKPGSGLFFGSGTQLSVL.

The chain combines TRBV6-5 with TRBJ2-7, with 13 bases aligning to TRBD2. Trimming cost V 0 bases and J 3 bases; bases outside gene matches: 2. The CDR3 runs 16 residues. Per the germline V gene, CDR1 is MNHEY and CDR2 is SVGAGI. DNA for the CDR3: TGTGCCAGCAGTTACTCCCGACTAGCGGGAGGCTACGAGCAGTACTTC. Amino acids: CASSYSRLAGGYEQYF.

This clonotype was counted ten times or more. This chain joins TRBV20-1 and TRBJ2-7, with TRBD1 matching over 9 bases. Germline V CDR1 and CDR2: DFQATT, SNEGSKA (reference sequence). The junction had 12 bases not matched to a gene; V was cut back by 4 bases and J by 2 bases. CDR3 length: 16 amino acids. The CDR3 is CSAMSRDRDQTYEQYF. DNA of the CDR3: TGCAGTGCTATGTCCCGGGACAGGGACCAAACCTACGAGCAGTACTTC.

This clonotype was recorded many times. The rearrangement joins TRBV11-2 to TRBJ1-2; tentatively, D is TRBD1 (5 bases). With 1 base removed from V and 4 bases from J, the gap between germline ends came to 7 bases. Germline V gene lookup returns CDR1 SGHAT and CDR2 FQNNGV. The CDR3 totals 13 residues. The CDR3 loop is CASSLVQGYGYTF. CDR3 DNA: TGTGCCAGCAGCTTAGTCCAGGGCTATGGCTACACCTTC. Using reference TRBV11-2 and TRBJ1-2 for the parts outside the CDR3, the full variable domain is EAGVAQSPRYKIIEKRQSVAFWCNPISGHATLYWYQQILGQGPKLLIQFQNNGVVDDSQLPKDRFSAERLKGVDSTLKIQPAKLEDSAVYLCASSLVQGYGYTFGSGTRLTVV.

This clonotype was counted ten times or more. V usage is TRBV5-4 and J usage is TRBJ1-2; unclear D gene. In germline, CDR1 is SGHNT, CDR2 YYREEE (reference sequence). The CDR3 runs to 13 residues. V was shortened by 1 base and J by 2 bases, with 6 bases between the two germline ends. The CDR3: CASSLPGNYGYTF. DNA for the CDR3: TGTGCCAGCAGCTTGCCGGGGAACTATGGCTACACCTTC.

In this sample, this clonotype turned up many times. The CDR3 protein is CASSLGTAIQDTQYF. The CDR3 DNA reads as TGTGCCAGCAGCCTTGGGACAGCAATCCAAGATACGCAGTATTTT. The chain uses TRBV12-3 or TRBV12-4 and TRBJ2-3; TRBD1 matches at 7 bases. The CDR3 loop spans 15 amino acids. V shed 6 bases, J shed 5 bases, and the junction held 11 bases outside the gene matches.

The V gene is TRBV7-9, the J gene TRBJ2-3; no clear D gene. This CDR3 has 13 amino acids. Between the trimmed V and J ends, which lost 5 bases and 0 bases, there was a span of 6 bases. Germline-derived CDR1 and CDR2 are SEHNR and FQNEAQ (reference sequence). The CDR3 coding sequence is TGTGCCAGCAGCCTCAGTAGCACAGATACGCAGTATTTT. This translates into CASSLSSTDTQYF.

The chain joins TRBV2 to TRBJ1-5, with a possible D match to TRBD1 (6 bases). Germline V CDR1 and CDR2: SNHLY, FYNNEI. With 5 bases removed from V and 9 bases from J, the gap between germline ends came to 14 bases. The CDR3 totals 13 residues. CDR3 amino acids: CASSSYRERPQHF. CDR3 in DNA: TGTGCCAGCAGTTCCTACAGGGAGCGGCCCCAGCATTTT.